Reported below is one TCR beta chain. Antigen unknown. The CDR3 covers 14 residues. The germline V gene has CDR1 SNHLY and CDR2 FYNNEI. Trimming took 4 bases from V and 6 from J; bases not matched to a gene: 8. These data are taken from a study of cytomegalovirus exposure and HLA in healthy donors. Generated by immunoSEQ multiplex PCR, the TCRdb table keeps only in-frame clones and is missing some. The sample carries about 140,000 clones, approximately 86% recorded once. General study points: Cytomegalovirus-associated TCR beta chains were listed, numbering more than 150.

While the first cohort had 600 to 750 subjects, the donors belonged to the separate validation cohort of over a hundred subjects. The sample comprised PBMCs. V is TRBV2 and J is TRBJ1-2, with 7 bases aligning to TRBD1. The receptor was isolated from a woman aged 18-29 years in good health and CMV-seropositive. The CDR3 region is CASSALRQGNGYTF. In nucleotides, the CDR3 is TGTGCCAGCAGTGCCTTGCGACAGGGCAATGGCTACACCTTC.